Sequencing of this T cell receptor (beta chain) was carried out in a study of T cell responses to AZD1222 COVID-19 vaccine. Data came from immunoSEQ multiplex PCR; TCRdb stores just in-frame clones and leaves some out. The sample contains under 200,000 clones, more than 75% of which appear only once. Per the germline V gene, CDR1 is SGHAT and CDR2 is FQNNGV. This CDR3 spans 17 amino acids. V lost 7 bases and J lost 0; bases outside the gene matches: 13. The J gene is TRBJ2-5, the V gene TRBV11-2, with 8 bases fitting TRBD1. Material: peripheral blood, obtained 28 days after the second AZD1222 dose. The sequence came from an adult who received the AZD1222 COVID-19 vaccine. The CDR3: CASTTGAGTGHQETQYF. The CDR3 region has the DNA TGTGCCAGCACCACCGGCGCGGGGACAGGACACCAAGAGACCCAGTACTTC.